These 21 T cell receptor beta chains share one sample of origin, sequenced in a study of memory CD4+ T cells and cytomegalovirus serostatus. Single viable CD3+CD4+CD8-CD45RO+ cells were sorted as the memory CD4+ T cells. Sequencing used immunoSEQ multiplex PCR; TCRdb keeps in-frame clones, though not all of them. Among over 65,000 clones listed, roughly 80% were seen once. The sample was memory CD4+ T cells from blood. All receptors derive from an adult in good health and CMV-seropositive.

This chain joins TRBV29-1 and TRBJ2-3; possible D gene TRBD2, 5 bases. Trimming removed 3 bases at V and 4 bases at J, with 14 bases between. Germline CDR1 and CDR2: SQVTM and ANQGSEA. This CDR3 comprises 14 residues. The DNA of the CDR3 is TGCAGCGTTGATGGTCTAGCCTTCGCAGATACGCAGTATTTT. It encodes CSVDGLAFADTQYF.

The rearrangement links TRBV5-4 to TRBJ2-3; either TRBD1 or TRBD2 may supply D (6 bases each). CDR1 SGHNT and CDR2 YYREEE come from the germline V gene (reference sequence). V shed 5 bases and J shed 6 bases, with 16 bases lying between them. The CDR3 sequence is 14 residues long. CDR3 protein: CASSKGGIVDTQYF. CDR3 nucleotide sequence: TGTGCCAGCAGTAAGGGGGGAATTGTCGATACGCAGTATTTT.

This chain connects TRBV5-6 to TRBJ1-5, with 8 positions matching TRBD1. This CDR3 has 14 residues. The junction had 6 bases not matched to a gene; V was cut back by 3 bases and J by 7 bases. In germline, CDR1 is SGHDT, CDR2 YYEEEE. The CDR3 DNA reads as TGTGCCAGCAGCTCAGGGGGCGCGAGACAGCCCCAGCATTTT. Protein: CASSSGGARQPQHF. Variable domain in full (rest from reference TRBV5-6 and TRBJ1-5): DAGVTQSPTHLIKTRGQQVTLRCSPKSGHDTVSWYQQALGQGPQFIFQYYEEEERQRGNFPDRFSGHQFPNYSSELNVNALLLGDSALYLCASSSGGARQPQHFGDGTRLSIL.

This clone turned up a few times. In the same sample, other DNA sequences code for this CDR3. This chain uses TRBV6-1 with TRBJ2-5; no clear D. With 8 bases removed from V and 3 bases from J, the gap between germline ends came to 13 bases. The CDR3 is 13 residues long. CDR1 is MNHNS, CDR2 SASEGT, per germline. In DNA form, the CDR3 reads TGTGCCAGCTCGGTGGAGCTAAAAGAGACCCAGTACTTC. It yields the protein CASSVELKETQYF.

This clone came up once. This chain links TRBV30 with TRBJ1-4; a possible D gene is TRBD1 (5 bases). The V end lost 3 bases, the J end lost 7 bases, and 9 bases lay between the germline ends. CDR1 and CDR2 (germline): GTSNPN, SVGIG (reference sequence). The CDR3 is made up of 12 amino acids. The CDR3: CAWRGGSEKLFF. DNA for the CDR3: TGTGCCTGGAGGGGGGGAAGTGAAAAACTGTTTTTT.

The chain is built from TRBV19 and TRBJ1-1; maybe TRBD1 (5 bases). The CDR3 spans 13 residues. CDR1 is LNHDA and CDR2 is SQIVND in the germline V gene (reference sequence). With 5 bases removed from V and 3 bases from J, the gap between germline ends came to 10 bases. The chain's CDR3 is CASSGTRDTEAFF. DNA of the CDR3: TGTGCCAGTAGTGGAACCAGGGACACTGAAGCTTTCTTT.

This clone was counted only a few times. This chain uses TRBV29-1 with TRBJ2-3, with no clear D. The CDR3 length is 14 residues. Trimming stripped 7 bases from V and 4 bases from J, with 18 bases between. Germline assignment: CDR1 SQVTM and CDR2 ANQGSEA. CDR3 bases: TGCAGCGCTAGAGAAGAGGACGTAGCAGATACGCAGTATTTT. Amino acids: CSAREEDVADTQYF.

The DNA of the CDR3 is TGTGCCTGGAGTAGACTCACGACCGGGGAGCTGTTTTTT. Encoded protein: CAWSRLTTGELFF. The chain employs TRBV30 and TRBJ2-2; D ambiguous. Trimming took 2 bases from V and 5 from J, leaving 9 bases between them. The CDR3 is 13 amino acids. The V gene's germline CDR1 is GTSNPN and CDR2 SVGIG (reference sequence).

The chain links TRBV7-9 to TRBJ1-3; no firm D call. Trimming pared 5 bases from V and 0 bases from J, leaving 8 bases between. From germline, CDR1 is SEHNR and CDR2 FQNEAQ (reference sequence). The CDR3 is 14 residues long. CDR3 amino acids: CASSPTLSGNTIYF. The CDR3 DNA reads as TGTGCCAGCAGCCCCACACTCTCTGGAAACACCATATATTTT.

The chain is built from TRBV21-1 and TRBJ1-3. TRBV21-1 is recorded as a pseudogene. The CDR3 totals 11 residues. CDR3 residues: CASSKELRRPF. CDR3 sequence (DNA): TGTGCCAGCAGCAAAGAGCTCCGGAGGCCATTT.

V and J are TRBV5-5 and TRBJ2-7; 9 bases line up with TRBD1. Losses at the gene ends were 1 base for V and 6 bases for J; bases not matched to a gene: 5. This CDR3 is built from 14 residues. CDR1 and CDR2 from the germline V gene are SGHKS and YYEKEE (reference sequence). Here the CDR3 reads CASSLRDRVVEQYF. Here the CDR3 DNA reads TGTGCCAGCAGCTTGAGGGACAGGGTGGTCGAGCAGTACTTC.

Only one count was recorded for this clone. J is TRBJ2-1 and V is TRBV4-3; 8 bases align to TRBD1. The CDR3 length is 16 residues. V trimming: 3 bases; J trimming: 6 bases; junction bases outside the gene matches: 10. Germline values: CDR1 LGHNA, CDR2 YSLEER. CDR3 loop: CASSQASGQVPNEQFF. DNA of the CDR3: TGCGCCAGCAGCCAGGCTTCGGGACAGGTGCCCAATGAGCAGTTCTTC.

V gene TRBV29-1 combines with J gene TRBJ1-1, with D tentatively TRBD1 (6 bases). Germline assignment: CDR1 SQVTM and CDR2 ANQGSEA. Trimming removed 5 bases at V and 1 base at J, with 17 bases between. The CDR3 is made up of 15 amino acids. As DNA, the CDR3 is TGCAGCGTTCAGAAAAAGGGACACCAGAACACTGAAGCTTTCTTT. It translates to CSVQKKGHQNTEAFF.

The chain combines TRBV10-3 with TRBJ2-3, with D unclear. This CDR3 is built from 16 residues. V lost 3 bases and J lost 1, with 14 bases in between. Germline CDR1 and CDR2: ENHRY and SYGVKD. The CDR3 loop reads CAISDGTRPGTDTQYF. Here the CDR3 DNA reads TGTGCCATCAGTGACGGAACCCGCCCGGGCACAGATACGCAGTATTTT.

In this sample, this clone turned up once. The CDR3 coding sequence is TGTGCCAGCACCGAAGGGAGACAGGTCTATGGCTACACCTTC. Translating it yields CASTEGRQVYGYTF. The chain is built from TRBV28 and TRBJ1-2; tentatively, D is TRBD1 (6 bases). Trimming left V 7 bases short and J 4 bases short, with 16 bases between. CDR1 MDHEN and CDR2 SYDVKM come from the germline V gene. The CDR3 covers 14 residues.

The chain has TRBV30 and TRBJ1-5; 7 bases are a match to TRBD1. The CDR3 is 21 amino acids. V lost 0 bases and J lost 6; bases outside the gene matches: 26. Germline lookup yields CDR1 GTSNPN and CDR2 SVGIG (reference sequence). The CDR3 is CAWSVPVRGYGPNGSGQPQHF. The CDR3 nucleotides read TGTGCCTGGAGTGTACCGGTCAGGGGGTACGGCCCCAATGGATCCGGTCAGCCCCAGCATTTT.

This chain links TRBV18 with TRBJ2-3; no reliable D call. Germline V gene sequence: CDR1 KGHSH, CDR2 LQKENI. V was cut by 4 bases and J by 3 bases, with 8 bases left in between. The CDR3 extends over 13 amino acids. CDR3 nucleotides: TGTGCCAGCTCACGCTCAGGAACAGATACGCAGTATTTT. This gives the protein CASSRSGTDTQYF.

This clone was picked up one time. The chain carries TRBV18 and TRBJ1-2; a weak D match, TRBD1 (6 bases). The germline V gene has CDR1 KGHSH and CDR2 LQKENI. The CDR3 loop spans 14 amino acids. Trimming left V 2 bases short and J 10 bases short, with 17 bases between. The CDR3 nucleotides are TGTGCCAGCTCACCAGATGTTACTCGGGGGCTCTACACCTTC. It specifies CASSPDVTRGLYTF.

The chain employs TRBV7-9 and TRBJ1-2; TRBD1 aligns across 12 bases. Germline loops: CDR1 SEHNR, CDR2 FQNEAQ (reference sequence). The CDR3 is made up of 16 amino acids. V trimming: 5 bases; J trimming: 2 bases; junction bases outside the gene matches: 6. The CDR3 nucleotides are TGTGCCAGCAGCCCTTGGGACAGGGGGCAAAACTATGGCTACACCTTC. Protein sequence: CASSPWDRGQNYGYTF.

This clone was observed a handful of times. V is TRBV7-9 and J is TRBJ1-2; 7 nucleotides line up with TRBD1. CDR3 size: 15 residues. J gave up 3 bases and V 5 bases, and 9 bases lay outside the gene matches. CDR1 is SEHNR and CDR2 is FQNEAQ in the germline V gene (reference sequence). The CDR3 sequence is CASSAHFDRDYGYTF. The DNA for the CDR3 is TGTGCCAGCAGCGCCCATTTTGACAGGGACTATGGCTACACCTTC.

V is TRBV30 and J is TRBJ1-2; D unclear. The V gene lost 2 bases and the J gene lost 4 bases, with 14 bases spanning the gap. The CDR3 has 14 residues. From germline, CDR1 is GTSNPN and CDR2 SVGIG (reference sequence). The CDR3 DNA reads TGTGCCTGGAGTCAAATCGCCCGGGGCTATGGCTACACCTTC. Amino acid sequence: CAWSQIARGYGYTF.